The sequence of this TCR beta chain was determined in a study of blood T cell repertoires in COVID-19. CDR1 is LGHDT and CDR2 is YNNKEL in the germline V gene (reference sequence). Trimming took 4 bases from V and 3 from J, leaving 9 bases between them. The CDR3 runs to 13 residues. The data were produced by immunoSEQ multiplex PCR, yet TCRdb's version contains in-frame clones alone and is incomplete. The sample holds about 140,000 clones, about 80% seen once. This chain uses TRBV3-1 (or the pseudogene TRBV3-2) with TRBJ1-1; D ambiguous. Material for sequencing was PBMCs or T cells enriched from blood (not recorded which). The source is a woman under 30 who had been exposed to COVID-19. CDR3 sequence: CASSRLQDTEAFF. Here the CDR3 DNA reads TGTGCCAGCAGCCGCCTCCAGGACACTGAAGCTTTCTTT.